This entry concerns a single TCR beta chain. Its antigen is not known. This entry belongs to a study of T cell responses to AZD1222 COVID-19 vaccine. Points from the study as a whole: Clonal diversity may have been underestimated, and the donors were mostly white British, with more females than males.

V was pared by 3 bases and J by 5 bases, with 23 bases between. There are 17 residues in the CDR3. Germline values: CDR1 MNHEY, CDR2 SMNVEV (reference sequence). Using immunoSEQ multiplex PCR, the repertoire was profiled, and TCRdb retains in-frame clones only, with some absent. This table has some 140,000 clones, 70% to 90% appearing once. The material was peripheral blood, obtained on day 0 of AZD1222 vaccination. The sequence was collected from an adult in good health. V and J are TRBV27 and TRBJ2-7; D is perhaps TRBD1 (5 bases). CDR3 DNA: TGTGCCAGCAGTTTTAGGGGCGGTGAGGATTCTTGGGACGAGCAGTACTTC. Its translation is CASSFRGGEDSWDEQYF.